The 24 T cell receptor beta chains below were found in one sample sequenced in a study of T cell repertoires in cytomegalovirus infection. From the reads, TCRdb called clonotypes with MiXCR, one entry per CDR3 protein. The repertoire consists of approximately 250,000 distinct CDR3 sequences, with approximately 7% occurring once and the leading ten covering around 6.5%. Input material: PBMCs. The source is a human donor in good health (CMV status not recorded). Some clones in this sample may be carry-over from other donors' samples.

V is TRBV3-1 and J is TRBJ1-3; D gene unclear. The V gene lost 3 bases and the J gene lost 10 bases, with 16 bases spanning the gap. This CDR3 is built from 14 residues. The V gene's germline CDR1 is LGHDT and CDR2 YNNKEL (reference sequence). CDR3 sequence: CASSHLRPPGTIYF. CDR3 in DNA: TGTGCCAGCAGCCATCTACGGCCTCCTGGTACCATATATTTT. The whole variable domain, remainder taken from reference TRBV3-1 and TRBJ1-3, is DTAVSQTPKYLVTQMGNDKSIKCEQNLGHDTMYWYKQDSKKFLKIMFSYNNKELIINETVPNRFSPKSPDKAHLNLHINSLELGDSAVYFCASSHLRPPGTIYFGEGSWLTVV.

As for this clonotype: One junction end disagrees with the germline gene, perhaps due to a read error. This chain uses TRBV7-3 with TRBJ2-1, with TRBD1 matching over 8 bases. The CDR3 is made up of 16 amino acids. Germline CDR1 SGHTA, CDR2 FQGTGA. CDR3 DNA: TGTGCCAGCGGCTTGGGCGGGACAGGTTCCTACAATGAGCAGTTCTTC. It specifies CASGLGGTGSYNEQFF. The full variable domain, with the rest looked up from reference TRBV7-3 and TRBJ2-1, is GAGVSQTPSNKVTEKGKYVELRCDPISGHTALYWYRQSLGQGPEFLIYFQGTGAADDSGLPNDRFFAVRPEGSVSTLKIQRTERGDSAVYLCASGLGGTGSYNEQFFGPGTRLTVL.

The gene calls are TRBV6-6 and TRBJ1-1; D not resolved. This CDR3 has 18 residues. Germline CDR1 and CDR2: MNHNY and SVGAGI (reference sequence). V was cut by 2 bases and J by 0 bases, with 19 bases left in between. Here the CDR3 reads CASSYPTTAPILNTEAFF. The CDR3 coding sequence is TGTGCCAGCAGTTACCCCACCACTGCCCCGATTTTGAACACTGAAGCTTTCTTT.

There are many counts of this clonotype. The chain has TRBV5-1 and TRBJ1-1, with D tentatively TRBD1 (5 bases). Between the trimmed V and J ends, which lost 3 bases and 2 bases, there was a span of 11 bases. Germline loops: CDR1 SGHRS, CDR2 YFSETQ. The CDR3 has 14 amino acids. The CDR3 nucleotides read TGCGCCAGCAGCTCCGCGGGGCTAAACACTGAAGCTTTCTTT. Its protein product is CASSSAGLNTEAFF.

The rearrangement links TRBV11-2 to TRBJ2-2; D unclear. The V end was cut by 8 bases, the J end by 0 bases, with 13 bases between. In germline, CDR1 is SGHAT, CDR2 FQNNGV. The CDR3 contains 15 residues. The CDR3 coding sequence is TGTGCCAGCTTAGGAGTCATCGCGAACACCGGGGAGCTGTTTTTT. Amino acid sequence: CASLGVIANTGELFF.

The CDR3 region is CSARLAGLQETQYF. The CDR3 DNA sequence: TGCAGTGCTCGACTAGCGGGGCTTCAAGAGACCCAGTACTTC. The rearrangement uses TRBV20-1 and TRBJ2-5, with 11 bases identical to TRBD2. V was pared by 5 bases and J by 2 bases, with 4 bases of the junction left unmatched. This CDR3 comprises 14 residues. The germline gives CDR1 DFQATT, CDR2 SNEGSKA (reference sequence).

At least ten counts were recorded for this clonotype. The J gene is TRBJ2-2, the V gene TRBV7-6; no reliable D call. The CDR3 has 15 amino acids. V dropped 1 base and J dropped 6 bases, with 12 bases sitting between them. Germline CDR1 and CDR2: SGHVS and FNYEAQ. Here the CDR3 reads CASSLGVGEAGELFF. CDR3 nucleotides: TGTGCCAGCAGCTTAGGGGTTGGAGAAGCCGGGGAGCTGTTTTTT.

This clonotype was counted ten times or more. This rearrangement joins TRBV10-3 to TRBJ2-5; D is undetermined. CDR1 and CDR2 (germline): ENHRY, SYGVKD. The V end lost 2 bases, the J end lost 0 bases, and 7 bases lay between the germline ends. The CDR3 runs 14 residues. CDR3 sequence: CAISEARYQETQYF. CDR3 DNA: TGTGCCATCAGTGAGGCCCGCTACCAAGAGACCCAGTACTTC.

This clonotype was counted at least ten times. The chain carries TRBV23-1 and TRBJ1-1, with D unresolved. TRBV23-1 is labeled an ORF, and its function is uncertain. The CDR3 runs 13 residues. The V end was cut by 4 bases, the J end by 1 base, with 7 bases between. CDR3 coding DNA: TGCGCCAGCAGTCCGGCCGGGAACACTGAAGCTTTCTTT. Translating it yields CASSPAGNTEAFF.

The V call is TRBV5-6, the J call TRBJ1-2; D perhaps matches TRBD1 (5 bases). The CDR3 runs 12 residues. The germline V gene has CDR1 SGHDT and CDR2 YYEEEE. Trimming cost V 7 bases and J 6 bases, with 13 bases left between them. This chain's CDR3 is CASASPGDGYTF. DNA for the CDR3: TGTGCCAGCGCCTCCCCGGGGGATGGCTACACCTTC.

This clonotype was detected ten times or more. This chain links TRBV7-6 with TRBJ1-4, with D maybe TRBD1 (5 bases). Trimming removed 5 bases from V and 6 bases from J, with 16 bases in between. Germline CDR1 is SGHVS and CDR2 is FNYEAQ. This CDR3 contains 15 residues. This CDR3 reads CASSPRGGVDEKLFF. CDR3 coding DNA: TGTGCCAGCAGCCCGAGGGGAGGGGTGGATGAAAAACTGTTTTTT. Filled out from reference TRBV7-6 and TRBJ1-4, the complete variable domain reads GAGVSQSPRYKVTKRGQDVALRCDPISGHVSLYWYRQALGQGPEFLTYFNYEAQQDKSGLPNDRFSAERPEGSISTLTIQRTEQRDSAMYRCASSPRGGVDEKLFFGSGTQLSVL.

Many counts were recorded for this clonotype. The chain links TRBV6-2 or TRBV6-3 to TRBJ2-3, with D possibly matching TRBD1 (6 bases). The length of the CDR3 is 15 residues. Germline CDR1 reads MNHEY; CDR2 reads SVGEGT. V lost 4 bases to trimming and J lost 1 base, with 12 bases between them. The CDR3 loop is CASSSRQAGTDTQYF. DNA of the CDR3: TGTGCCAGCAGTTCGAGACAGGCGGGCACAGATACGCAGTATTTT.

This clonotype was recorded at least ten times. CDR3 sequence: CASSQDWVGQPQHF. CDR3 nucleotide sequence: TGCGCCAGCAGCCAAGACTGGGTAGGACAGCCCCAGCATTTT. The rearrangement uses TRBV4-3 and TRBJ1-5; D unclear. CDR1 and CDR2 (germline): LGHNA, YSLEER. CDR3 length: 14 amino acids. V was pared by 0 bases and J by 7 bases, with 10 bases between.

The table lists this clonotype with many counts. The V call is TRBV12-5, the J call TRBJ2-1; D uncertain. Germline CDR1 reads LGHNT; CDR2 reads FRNRAP. This CDR3 comprises 12 residues. Trimming removed 5 bases at V and 8 bases at J, with 10 bases between. This chain's CDR3 is CASGTAVDEQFF. CDR3 DNA: TGTGCTAGTGGTACGGCAGTGGATGAGCAGTTCTTC.

At least ten counts were recorded for this clonotype. The genes are TRBV6-2 or TRBV6-3 and TRBJ1-1; possible D gene TRBD1, 6 bases. The CDR3 spans 16 residues. Trimming left V 6 bases short and J 0 bases short, with 17 bases between. CDR1 and CDR2 from the germline V gene are MNHEY and SVGEGT. For the CDR3, the DNA is TGTGCCAGCAGACGAGAAACGGGGGGCATGAACACTGAAGCTTTCTTT. Its protein product is CASRRETGGMNTEAFF.

The chain combines TRBV5-1 with TRBJ2-5; TRBD1 agrees at 10 bases. This CDR3 has 15 residues. The germline V gene encodes CDR1 SGHRS and CDR2 YFSETQ. V dropped 4 bases and J dropped 1; count of bases not matched to a gene: 4. CDR3 sequence reads: CASSPRDRGQETQYF. The CDR3 nucleotides read TGCGCCAGCAGCCCCCGGGACAGGGGCCAAGAGACCCAGTACTTC.

This clonotype was detected ten times or more. The chain is built from TRBV7-2 and TRBJ1-1, with 7 bases aligning to TRBD1. The germline V gene encodes CDR1 SGHTA and CDR2 FQGNSA. V dropped 5 bases and J dropped 2; count of bases not matched to a gene: 5. The CDR3 has 14 amino acids. CDR3 amino acids: CASSPPGGNTEAFF. Here the CDR3 DNA reads TGTGCCAGCAGCCCTCCAGGGGGAAACACTGAAGCTTTCTTT.

In this sample, this clonotype turned up many times. This chain uses TRBV7-6 with TRBJ2-3; TRBD2 agrees at 9 bases. The junction had 8 bases not matched to a gene; V was cut back by 4 bases and J by 6 bases. Germline lookup yields CDR1 SGHVS and CDR2 FNYEAQ. The CDR3 contains 15 residues. CDR3 sequence reads: CASSSGLAQADTQYF. CDR3 DNA sequence: TGTGCCAGCAGCTCGGGACTAGCCCAGGCGGATACGCAGTATTTT.

The genes are TRBV12-5 and TRBJ1-1, with 7 bases aligning to TRBD1. The CDR3 loop spans 20 amino acids. The V segment lost 1 base and the J segment 2 bases; nucleotides outside the gene matches: 19. CDR1 is LGHNT and CDR2 is FRNRAP in the germline V gene. The CDR3: CASGLDATGFRTIENTEAFF. The CDR3 DNA is TGTGCTAGTGGTTTGGACGCGACAGGGTTTCGAACCATTGAAAACACTGAAGCTTTCTTT.

This clonotype was observed at least ten times. CDR3 region: CASGLGQNTGELFF. The CDR3 nucleotides read TGTGCTAGTGGCCTTGGTCAGAACACCGGGGAGCTGTTTTTT. The chain combines TRBV12-5 with TRBJ2-2; D unresolved. This CDR3 spans 14 amino acids. Germline assignment: CDR1 LGHNT and CDR2 FRNRAP. V lost 6 bases to trimming and J lost 1 base, with 9 bases between them.

This chain joins TRBV19 and TRBJ2-2; 8 bases align to TRBD2. Per germline, CDR1 LNHDA and CDR2 SQIVND (reference sequence). Trimming cost V 6 bases and J 0 bases; bases outside gene matches: 6. This CDR3 contains 16 residues. The CDR3 sequence is CASRKGGGSNTGELFF. In nucleotides, the CDR3 is TGTGCCAGTAGGAAGGGCGGGGGGTCGAACACCGGGGAGCTGTTTTTT.

This clonotype was counted at least ten times. J is TRBJ1-5 and V is TRBV10-2; 7 bases match TRBD1. Germline trimming cut 6 bases from V and 4 bases from J; bases unmatched to any gene: 6. CDR1 WSHSY and CDR2 SAAADI come from the germline V gene. The CDR3 is 14 amino acids. The CDR3 region is CASRLGTANQPQHF. For the CDR3, the DNA is TGCGCCAGCAGGTTGGGGACAGCTAATCAGCCCCAGCATTTT.

This chain joins TRBV9 and TRBJ2-6, with 7 positions matching TRBD1. J lost 0 bases, V lost 4 bases, and 10 bases had no gene match. Germline CDR1 reads SGDLS; CDR2 reads YYNGEE. The CDR3 sequence is 18 residues long. This chain's CDR3 is CASSRRDSLFSGANVLTF. CDR3 sequence (DNA): TGTGCCAGCAGCCGTCGGGACAGTCTTTTCTCTGGGGCCAACGTCCTGACTTTC.

CDR3 sequence: CASSQGTSYNEQFF. The CDR3 DNA reads TGCGCCAGCAGTCAAGGGACTAGCTACAATGAGCAGTTCTTC. The chain employs TRBV5-1 and TRBJ2-1; 8 positions match TRBD2. V lost 5 bases and J lost 3; bases outside the gene matches: 4. CDR1 SGHRS and CDR2 YFSETQ come from the germline V gene. CDR3 length equals 14 residues.